Shown below are 9 T cell receptor beta chains from a single sample sequenced in a study of shared clonotypes between healthy human individuals. The protocol was immunoSEQ multiplex PCR, while the TCRdb copy is restricted to in-frame clones and leaves out a portion. Here the sample spans roughly 2 million clones, 95% being singletons. Sequencing input: naive CD4+ T cells sorted from blood. Subset meaning: CD45RA+ positively selected. All receptors come from a man younger than 35 in good health.

Notes on this clone: At the DNA level, this CDR3 is encoded by other sequences in the same sample as well. The CDR3 bases are TGCGCCAGCAGCTTGTATAACCAAGAGACCCAGTACTTC. Protein product: CASSLYNQETQYF. The chain recombines TRBV5-1 with TRBJ2-5; D call uncertain. CDR1 and CDR2 from the germline V gene are SGHRS and YFSETQ. Between the trimmed V and J ends, which lost 1 base and 0 bases, there was a span of 4 bases. This CDR3 contains 13 residues.

The chain links TRBV5-1 to TRBJ2-1, with 9 bases lining up with TRBD2. The CDR3 contains 14 residues. Germline V gene sequence: CDR1 SGHRS, CDR2 YFSETQ. Trimming removed 4 bases from V and 9 bases from J; junction bases left unmatched: 8. CDR3 bases: TGCGCCAGCAGCATAATAGCGGGGGATGGTGAGCAGTTCTTC. The encoded protein is CASSIIAGDGEQFF.

The chain employs TRBV7-9 and TRBJ2-3; possible D gene TRBD1, 6 bases. The germline V and J ends were trimmed by 5 bases and 2 bases, with 11 bases remaining between them. This CDR3 region has 14 residues. Germline CDR1 and CDR2: SEHNR and FQNEAQ (reference sequence). The CDR3 DNA reads as TGTGCCAGCAGCCATGACAGGTACACAGATACGCAGTATTTT. It codes for CASSHDRYTDTQYF.

With regard to this clone: The sample contains more than one DNA sequence encoding this CDR3. This chain links TRBV2 with TRBJ1-1; 7 bases are a match to TRBD1. There are 11 residues in the CDR3. CDR1 SNHLY and CDR2 FYNNEI come from the germline V gene. V lost 6 bases to trimming and J lost 11 bases; unmatched junction nucleotides: 6. The CDR3 loop reads CASSLTGQAFF. In DNA form, the CDR3 reads TGTGCCAGCAGCTTGACAGGGCAGGCTTTCTTT.

V usage is TRBV29-1 and J usage is TRBJ1-2; D gene uncertain. Germline V gene data show CDR1 as SQVTM and CDR2 as ANQGSEA. The CDR3 has 13 residues. V was pared by 3 bases and J by 3 bases, with 11 bases between. The CDR3 protein is CSVEFNSHYGYTF. CDR3 sequence (DNA): TGCAGCGTTGAGTTCAACAGCCACTATGGCTACACCTTC.

As concerns this clone: This may come from a read error, since a much larger clone is one base off. This same CDR3 is encoded by further DNA sequences in the sample. The CDR3 DNA follows: TGTGCCAGCTCACCCGGGATCTCCTACGAGCAGTACTTC. This codes for CASSPGISYEQYF. The chain employs TRBV18 and TRBJ2-7; possible D gene TRBD2, 5 bases. Germline V gives CDR1 KGHSH, CDR2 LQKENI. This CDR3 is built from 13 residues. V was pared by 3 bases and J by 0 bases, with 6 bases between.

In regard to this clone: Within the sample, other DNA sequences also encode this same CDR3. This rearrangement joins TRBV27 to TRBJ1-6; a possible D gene is TRBD1 (5 bases). Germline CDR1 reads MNHEY; CDR2 reads SMNVEV (reference sequence). V lost 2 bases and J 8 bases, leaving 7 bases between the germline ends. The CDR3 runs to 13 residues. CDR3 nucleotide sequence: TGTGCCAGCAGTTTAAACAGGCATTCACCCCTCCACTTT. Amino acids: CASSLNRHSPLHF.

The chain carries TRBV4-1 and TRBJ2-3; TRBD2 might be the D (6 bases). The CDR3 consists of 14 residues. Trimming took off 6 bases at V and 2 bases at J, with 12 bases between the two ends. Germline V gene sequence: CDR1 MGHRA, CDR2 YSYEKL. CDR3 DNA: TGCGCCAGCAGTCCGGGACTCCACACAGATACGCAGTATTTT. Protein sequence: CASSPGLHTDTQYF.

In regard to this clone: This CDR3 is also generated by other DNA sequences in the sample. DNA of the CDR3: TGTGCCTGGAGTGTAGGGGGGGCCACTAATGAAAAACTGTTTTTT. Translation: CAWSVGGATNEKLFF. The genes are TRBV30 and TRBJ1-4, with D possibly being TRBD1 (6 bases). Trimming left V 0 bases short and J 2 bases short, with 10 bases between. The germline CDR1 and CDR2 sequences are GTSNPN and SVGIG (reference sequence). This CDR3 has 15 amino acids.